The subject of this entry is one T cell receptor beta chain. TCRdb's table, derived via immunoSEQ multiplex PCR, lists solely in-frame clones and lacks some. The sample shows more than 65,000 clones, 60% to 85% of them seen only once. This sample is drawn from a study of OX40 agonist ivuxolimab in advanced cancers. The V gene's germline CDR1 is SEHNR and CDR2 FQNEAQ (reference sequence). CDR3 length: 10 residues. With 5 bases removed from V and 10 bases from J, the gap between germline ends came to 8 bases. This chain links TRBV7-9 with TRBJ1-2; the D is unclear. The sequencing here drew on CD4+ or CD8+ T cells sorted from blood, taken in a trial of the OX40 agonist ivuxolimab. The origin of this receptor is an adult with an advanced solid tumor such as melanoma, head and neck, liver or kidney cancer. The CDR3 loop is CASSDWDYTF. In DNA, the CDR3 is TGTGCCAGCAGCGACTGGGACTACACCTTC.